This is a list of T cell receptor beta chains from one sample in a study of beta chain features in type 1 diabetes. Profiled with immunoSEQ multiplex PCR; TCRdb holds only in-frame clones, not every one. Among 150,000 or so clones listed, over 8% were seen once. The sample taken for sequencing was central memory CD4+ T cells from blood. The receptor set was obtained from a woman aged 40-49 years in good health. Both conserved end residues are part of each CDR3. The order of the fields is J gene, clone size, V gene, D gene, CDR3 DNA, CDR3 protein. D genes are given only for firm matches. For some rows the clone size is stated as once, few or many, or as a class when expanded; others skip it.

>TRBJ2-5|NA|TRBV29-1|NA
TGCAGCGTCAAGCACAGGGTCCAAGAGACCCAGTACTTC
CSVKHRVQETQYF
>TRBJ1-1|many|TRBV29-1|NA
TGCAGCGTTGGACAGGTGAACACTGAAGCTTTCTTT
CSVGQVNTEAFF
>TRBJ2-5|NA|TRBV7-2|NA
TGTGCCAGCAGCCCTCGAGAGACCCAGTACTTC
CASSPRETQYF
>TRBJ2-1|few|TRBV5-1|NA
TGCGCCAGCAGCCCGCGTGACCCTAGCTCCTACAATGAGCAGTTCTTC
CASSPRDPSSYNEQFF
>TRBJ1-5|NA|TRBV2|NA
TGTGCCAGCAATGGCGGCTTAGAGCCCCAGCATTTT
CASNGGLEPQHF
>TRBJ2-5|NA|TRBV2|NA
TGTGCCAGCAGTGTACAGGGTACAGTAGAGACCCAGTACTTC
CASSVQGTVETQYF
>TRBJ2-1|NA|TRBV5-4|TRBD2
TGTGCCAGCAGCTTGGATGGACTAGTGAATGAGCAGTTCTTC
CASSLDGLVNEQFF
>TRBJ2-5|NA|TRBV11-3|NA
TGTGCCAGCAGCTTAGACGAGGGAGAGACCCAGTACTTC
CASSLDEGETQYF
>TRBJ2-7|NA|TRBV7-2|NA
TGTGCCAGCAGCTGGTTGGGGGCTGACGAGCAGTACTTC
CASSWLGADEQYF
>TRBJ2-7|few|TRBV6-5|NA
TGTGCCGCCAGGGGGGACAGCTACGAGCAGTACTTC
CAARGDSYEQYF
>TRBJ1-4|many|TRBV7-9|NA
TGTGCCCTTCCTCTGGCAGCGAATGAAAAACTGTTTTTT
CALPLAANEKLFF
>TRBJ2-1|NA|TRBV4-1|TRBD2
TGCGCCAGCAGCCAAGATGGGGACGGGGGGGCTTTTAATGAGCAGTTCTTC
CASSQDGDGGAFNEQFF
>TRBJ2-7|NA|TRBV2|NA
TGTGCCAGCATAGGGACTCGGTACGAGCAGTACTTC
CASIGTRYEQYF
>TRBJ2-1|many|TRBV29-1|TRBD2
TGCAGCGCTGGAATTCCTAGCGGGGGACCCGAGCAGTTCTTC
CSAGIPSGGPEQFF
>TRBJ2-3|NA|TRBV9|NA
TGTGCCAGCAGCGCCAGAAGGGGGGGGCCGATCGCCGATACGCAGTATTTT
CASSARRGGPIADTQYF
>TRBJ2-1|many|TRBV28|TRBD2
TGTGCCAGCAGTCTCCCCGGGGGGGACGCGACGGCAAGGGAGCAGTTCTTC
CASSLPGGDATAREQFF
>TRBJ1-1|few|TRBV18|NA
TGTGCCAGCTCACCACCCCGGACAGCCACTGAAGCTTTCTTT
CASSPPRTATEAFF
>TRBJ2-5|few|TRBV7-2|TRBD1
TGTGCCAGCAGCAGGACGGGACAGGTACAAGAGACCCAGTACTTC
CASSRTGQVQETQYF
>TRBJ2-4|many|TRBV29-1|NA
TGCAGCGTGGAGGGGACAGCAACCGACCTAGCCAAAAACATTCAGTACTTC
CSVEGTATDLAKNIQYF
>TRBJ2-3|few|TRBV10-3|TRBD2
TGTGCCATGCGTAGCGGGGGAAGCACAGATACGCAGTATTTT
CAMRSGGSTDTQYF
>TRBJ2-1|few|TRBV5-1|NA
TGCGCCAGCAGCTTAGGATCGGCCGGCTATCAAAGGGGGGAGCAGTTCTTC
CASSLGSAGYQRGEQFF
>TRBJ1-2|few|TRBV5-4|TRBD1
TGTGCCAGCAGCGCCCGGGACAGTGACTATGGCTACACCTTC
CASSARDSDYGYTF
>TRBJ1-4|many|TRBV2|NA
TGTGCCAGCAGGCTCACATCAACTAATGAAAAACTGTTTTTT
CASRLTSTNEKLFF
>TRBJ2-1|many|TRBV7-8|NA
TGTGCCAGCAGCTTCCGGGGGTACAATGAGCAGTTCTTC
CASSFRGYNEQFF
>TRBJ2-2|NA|TRBV10-3|TRBD2
TGTGCCATCAGTGAGTCCTGGACTAGCGGGAACACCGGGGAGCTGTTTTTT
CAISESWTSGNTGELFF
>TRBJ1-2|few|TRBV9|TRBD1
TGTGCCAGCAGCCCCGAGGGACAGTACTATGGCTACACCTTC
CASSPEGQYYGYTF
>TRBJ2-7|few|TRBV21-1|NA
TGTGCCAGCAGCAAAGTTAGTACCGGGGTCGACTACGAGCAGTACTTC
CASSKVSTGVDYEQYF
>TRBJ2-7|NA|TRBV7-2|NA
TGTGCCAGCAGCTTATCCGACGAGCAGTACTTC
CASSLSDEQYF
>TRBJ2-3|NA|TRBV4-1|TRBD1
TGCGCCAGCAGCCAAGAATGGGACAGGGTGGATACGCAGTATTTT
CASSQEWDRVDTQYF
>TRBJ2-5|few|TRBV7-2|TRBD1
TGTGCCAGTTCGGACAGGGGAAGGGTACAAGAGACCCAGTACTTC
CASSDRGRVQETQYF
>TRBJ2-7|few|TRBV6-6|TRBD1
TGTGCCAGTAAACCGGGACAGGGTGAGGGGCAGTACTTC
CASKPGQGEGQYF
>TRBJ2-3|NA|TRBV5-6|TRBD2
TGTGCCAGCAGCTCCTATAGCGGGGGGTACACAGATACGCAGTATTTT
CASSSYSGGYTDTQYF
>TRBJ2-5|few|TRBV4-3|NA
TGCGCCAGCAGCCAAGGCGGAGTTTCCAAGACCCAGTACTTC
CASSQGGVSKTQYF
>TRBJ1-1|NA|TRBV2|NA
TGTGCCAGCAGGGGACGGGGAGGGAACACTGAAGCTTTCTTT
CASRGRGGNTEAFF
>TRBJ1-4|few|TRBV28|NA
TGTGCCAGCAGATTAGGACAGACTATTAATGAAAAACTGTTTTTT
CASRLGQTINEKLFF
>TRBJ2-3|NA|TRBV5-4|TRBD1
TGTGCCAGCAGCCCTGCTGGACAGGGTGAAGATACGCAGTATTTT
CASSPAGQGEDTQYF
>TRBJ2-6|few|TRBV7-2|NA
TGTGCCAGCAGCTTAGTGGGTAGCGCTGGGGCCAACGTCCTGACTTTC
CASSLVGSAGANVLTF
>TRBJ2-7|NA|TRBV6-6|NA
TGTGCCAGCAGTTATTCCGGGACACTCTACGAGCAGTACTTC
CASSYSGTLYEQYF
>TRBJ2-3|many|TRBV7-8|NA
TGTGCCAGCAGCTTGCTCCCGAGTCGCACAGATACGCAGTATTTT
CASSLLPSRTDTQYF
>TRBJ2-5|few|TRBV7-2|NA
TGTGCCAGCAGCCGCGGAACTAGTGAAGAGACCCAGTACTTC
CASSRGTSEETQYF
>TRBJ1-2|NA|TRBV7-8|NA
TGTGCCAGCAGCTTAGTGGGCAGGGTCTATGGCTACACCTTC
CASSLVGRVYGYTF
>TRBJ2-7|NA|TRBV7-6|TRBD1
TGTGCCAGCAGTCGGGACAGGGGGGATTACGAGCAGTACTTC
CASSRDRGDYEQYF
>TRBJ2-5|NA|TRBV5-5|TRBD1
TGTGCCAGCAGCTTGGGGACAGGGAAAGGGGAGACCCAGTACTTC
CASSLGTGKGETQYF
>TRBJ1-5|many|TRBV7-8|TRBD1
TGTGCCAGCGGACGACAGGGGGCGCCGAATCAGCCCCAGCATTTT
CASGRQGAPNQPQHF
>TRBJ1-6|NA|TRBV5-8|NA
TGTGCCAGCGGCCTTTGGAGGTTACGCGGTTCACCCCTCCACTTT
CASGLWRLRGSPLHF